Below, 24 T cell receptor beta chains from the same sample are listed, as sequenced in a study of STAT5B mutations in CD4+ large granular lymphocyte leukemia. Only in-frame clones appear in the TCRdb table, and some are missing; sequencing was by immunoSEQ multiplex PCR. This repertoire shows about 45,000 clones, 70% to 90% found once; its top ten account for about 3%. What was sequenced was CD4+ T cells from blood buffy coats. The receptors derive from a human donor in good health.

V gene TRBV4-1 combines with J gene TRBJ2-7; 9 bases are a match to TRBD2. V was pared by 0 bases and J by 4 bases, with 4 bases of the junction left unmatched. The germline V gene has CDR1 MGHRA and CDR2 YSYEKL. This CDR3 comprises 15 residues. CDR3 nucleotides: TGCGCCAGCAGCCAAGATTGGACTAGCGTGTACGAGCAGTACTTC. It encodes CASSQDWTSVYEQYF.

This chain joins TRBV27 and TRBJ2-4; TRBD1 matches at 7 bases. The CDR3 covers 18 residues. CDR1 MNHEY and CDR2 SMNVEV come from the germline V gene (reference sequence). V dropped 2 bases and J dropped 5; count of bases not matched to a gene: 15. CDR3 loop: CASSLVGPPQGSQNIQYF. CDR3 bases: TGTGCCAGCAGTTTAGTGGGGCCCCCACAGGGGTCCCAAAACATTCAGTACTTC.

This clone was observed a handful of times. The chain joins TRBV19 to TRBJ2-2; a weak D match, TRBD2 (6 bases). Trimming pared 3 bases from V and 2 bases from J, leaving 13 bases between. This CDR3 has 16 residues. Germline assignment: CDR1 LNHDA and CDR2 SQIVND (reference sequence). CDR3 DNA: TGTGCCAGTAGTATCGCAGGGAGGACCAACACCGGGGAGCTGTTTTTT. Protein sequence: CASSIAGRTNTGELFF.

This CDR3 reads CASSLLSDRLYGYTF. The CDR3 DNA is TGTGCCAGCAGCTTGCTGTCTGACAGGCTCTATGGCTACACCTTC. This sequence joins TRBV11-2 and TRBJ1-2; a weak D match, TRBD1 (6 bases). The CDR3 loop spans 15 amino acids. Germline V gene sequence: CDR1 SGHAT, CDR2 FQNNGV. With 3 bases removed from V and 4 bases from J, the gap between germline ends came to 15 bases.

V is TRBV28 and J is TRBJ2-1; TRBD2 matches 10 bases. This CDR3 region has 15 residues. Germline assignment: CDR1 MDHEN and CDR2 SYDVKM. The V and J ends lost 2 bases and 2 bases, in that order; junction bases with no gene match: 0. In DNA, the CDR3 is TGTGCCAGCAGTTTAACTAGCGGGACCTACAATGAGCAGTTCTTC. This translates into CASSLTSGTYNEQFF.

In DNA, the CDR3 is TGTGCCAGCAGATCGACAGGGAGGGACGTGTATACGCAGTATTTT. Translation: CASRSTGRDVYTQYF. This chain uses TRBV5-5 with TRBJ2-3; D is perhaps TRBD1 or TRBD2 (7 bases each). Trimming cost V 5 bases and J 7 bases, with 20 bases left between them. Germline assignment: CDR1 SGHKS and CDR2 YYEKEE (reference sequence). The CDR3 loop spans 15 amino acids.

The chain joins TRBV5-1 to TRBJ2-5; D gene unclear. The V end lost 5 bases, the J end lost 4 bases, and 12 bases lay between the germline ends. Germline V CDR1 and CDR2: SGHRS, YFSETQ. This CDR3 spans 13 amino acids. This chain's CDR3 is CASRAPAPETQYF. The CDR3 bases are TGCGCCAGCAGGGCCCCCGCCCCAGAGACCCAGTACTTC.

This clone was seen only a few times. The chain couples TRBV27 to TRBJ2-2; 8 nucleotides agree with TRBD2. The V gene's germline CDR1 is MNHEY and CDR2 SMNVEV (reference sequence). The length of the CDR3 is 18 residues. After removal of 2 bases from V and 0 bases from J, the junction contained 8 bases not matched to a gene. The CDR3 nucleotides read TGTGCCAGCAGTTTAAGGGTCCCACTAGCGGCGAACACCGGGGAGCTGTTTTTT. This encodes CASSLRVPLAANTGELFF.

This chain connects TRBV5-5 to TRBJ1-4; 9 bases fit TRBD1. This CDR3 is built from 15 residues. CDR1 and CDR2 (germline): SGHKS, YYEKEE (reference sequence). Trimming took 4 bases from V and 6 from J; bases not matched to a gene: 7. In DNA, the CDR3 is TGTGCCAGCAGCGCCGTGGGGACAGGGTATGAAAAACTGTTTTTT. This encodes CASSAVGTGYEKLFF. Using reference TRBV5-5 and TRBJ1-4 for the parts outside the CDR3, the full variable domain is DAGVTQSPTHLIKTRGQQVTLRCSPISGHKSVSWYQQVLGQGPQFIFQYYEKEERGRGNFPDRFSARQFPNYSSELNVNALLLGDSALYLCASSAVGTGYEKLFFGSGTQLSVL.

The chain carries TRBV11-2 and TRBJ2-2; D might be TRBD1 or TRBD2, each matching 5 bases. The CDR3 loop spans 15 amino acids. V was shortened by 4 bases and J by 1 base, with 10 bases between the two germline ends. The germline V gene has CDR1 SGHAT and CDR2 FQNNGV. CDR3 nucleotides: TGTGCCAGCAGCTCTCGGGACCTGAACACCGGGGAGCTGTTTTTT. Its translation: CASSSRDLNTGELFF.

The chain recombines TRBV6-5 with TRBJ2-7; D gene uncertain. The CDR3 length is 13 residues. CDR1 is MNHEY and CDR2 is SVGAGI in the germline V gene. V lost 10 bases and J 0 bases, leaving 13 bases between the germline ends. CDR3 region: CATSGPLSYEQYF. The DNA of the CDR3 is TGTGCCACCTCCGGTCCCCTCTCCTACGAGCAGTACTTC.

The rearrangement joins TRBV9 to TRBJ2-2; TRBD2 matches 11 bases. CDR3 length equals 16 residues. The germline CDR1 and CDR2 sequences are SGDLS and YYNGEE. The J segment lost 1 base and the V segment lost 3 bases, leaving 2 bases of the junction unmatched. The CDR3 spells CASSAGLAVNTGELFF. The CDR3 DNA sequence: TGTGCCAGCAGCGCGGGACTAGCGGTGAACACCGGGGAGCTGTTTTTT. The whole variable domain, remainder taken from reference TRBV9 and TRBJ2-2, is DSGVTQTPKHLITATGQRVTLRCSPRSGDLSVYWYQQSLDQGLQFLIQYYNGEERAKGNILERFSAQQFPDLHSELNLSSLELGDSALYFCASSAGLAVNTGELFFGEGSRLTVL.

This chain connects TRBV10-2 to TRBJ2-2; 10 nucleotides match TRBD1. Looked up from germline, CDR1 is WSHSY and CDR2 is SAAADI. Trimming at V came to 0 bases and at J to 5 bases, leaving 9 bases not matched to a gene. The CDR3 extends over 18 amino acids. The CDR3 here is CASSESLRQGAGTGELFF. Written as DNA, the CDR3 is TGCGCCAGCAGTGAGTCCCTACGACAGGGGGCAGGGACCGGGGAGCTGTTTTTT.

The rearrangement links TRBV6-5 to TRBJ1-1, with a weak D call TRBD1 (5 bases). CDR3 length: 13 amino acids. The V and J ends lost 7 bases and 0 bases respectively, with 9 bases between them. The germline gives CDR1 MNHEY, CDR2 SVGAGI. CDR3 amino acids: CASTDSMNTEAFF. The CDR3 DNA sequence: TGTGCCAGCACCGACAGCATGAACACTGAAGCTTTCTTT.

V usage is TRBV4-3 and J usage is TRBJ2-1; 8 bases map to TRBD2. Looked up from germline, CDR1 is LGHNA and CDR2 is YSLEER. J lost 5 bases, V lost 1 base, and 7 bases had no gene match. This CDR3 contains 16 residues. The CDR3 DNA sequence: TGCGCCAGCAGCCAAGTGACGGGGGGGCCGAACAATGAGCAGTTCTTC. It specifies CASSQVTGGPNNEQFF.

This sequence joins TRBV7-2 and TRBJ2-5; a possible D gene is TRBD2 (6 bases). This CDR3 is 16 amino acids long. CDR1 SGHTA and CDR2 FQGNSA come from the germline V gene. V was shortened by 2 bases and J by 2 bases, with 15 bases between the two germline ends. As DNA, the CDR3 is TGTGCCAGCAGCTTACATCCGGGACTTCCTCAAGAGACCCAGTACTTC. Protein product: CASSLHPGLPQETQYF.

CDR3 in amino acids: CASSYGSRRETQYF. CDR3 in DNA: TGTGCCAGCAGTTACGGGTCACGAAGAGAGACCCAGTACTTC. The rearrangement joins TRBV6-5 to TRBJ2-5; D is undetermined. The germline gives CDR1 MNHEY, CDR2 SVGAGI. The CDR3 spans 14 residues. V gave up 2 bases and J gave up 4 bases, with 11 bases separating them.

V gene TRBV19 combines with J gene TRBJ2-2, with D perhaps matching TRBD2 (6 bases). Trimming shortened V by 6 bases and J by 6 bases, and 17 bases separated the two germline ends. The CDR3 extends over 15 amino acids. Germline assignment: CDR1 LNHDA and CDR2 SQIVND (reference sequence). The CDR3 region has the DNA TGTGCCAGTAGGCGGCCGGGAGAAGGATCCGGGGAGCTGTTTTTT. Its protein is CASRRPGEGSGELFF. The whole variable domain, remainder taken from reference TRBV19 and TRBJ2-2, is DGGITQSPKYLFRKEGQNVTLSCEQNLNHDAMYWYRQDPGQGLRLIYYSQIVNDFQKGDIAEGYSVSREKKESFPLTVTSAQKNPTAFYLCASRRPGEGSGELFFGEGSRLTVL.

This chain connects TRBV7-2 to TRBJ1-1; TRBD1 might be the D (5 bases). The germline V gene encodes CDR1 SGHTA and CDR2 FQGNSA. V dropped 5 bases and J dropped 5 bases, with 18 bases sitting between them. The CDR3 extends over 15 amino acids. CDR3 sequence reads: CASSPLNRKGTEAFF. For the CDR3, the DNA is TGTGCCAGCAGCCCGCTCAACAGAAAGGGGACTGAAGCTTTCTTT.

V usage is TRBV19 and J usage is TRBJ2-1, with unresolved D. The CDR3 runs 15 residues. V gave up 5 bases and J gave up 0 bases, with 11 bases separating them. Germline lookup yields CDR1 LNHDA and CDR2 SQIVND (reference sequence). The DNA for the CDR3 is TGTGCCAGTAGTCCCGCGGTAATCTCCTACAATGAGCAGTTCTTC. Protein product: CASSPAVISYNEQFF. Full variable domain (rest looked up from reference TRBV19 and TRBJ2-1): DGGITQSPKYLFRKEGQNVTLSCEQNLNHDAMYWYRQDPGQGLRLIYYSQIVNDFQKGDIAEGYSVSREKKESFPLTVTSAQKNPTAFYLCASSPAVISYNEQFFGPGTRLTVL.

The V and J genes are TRBV4-2 and TRBJ2-3; maybe TRBD2 (5 bases). Looked up from germline, CDR1 is LGHNA and CDR2 is YNFKEQ. This CDR3 region has 16 residues. V was clipped by 3 bases and J by 7 bases, with 20 bases between them. The CDR3 spells CASSQDSSFGLNTQYF. CDR3 sequence (DNA): TGTGCCAGCAGCCAGGACTCTTCCTTTGGACTTAATACGCAGTATTTT.

V is TRBV6-6 and J is TRBJ1-1; possibly TRBD1 for D (6 bases). This CDR3 has 14 amino acids. V lost 2 bases and J lost 4, with 11 bases in between. Germline V lookup: CDR1 MNHNY, CDR2 SVGAGI (reference sequence). For the CDR3, the DNA is TGTGCCAGCAGTTACCGGGGACATGTCACTGAAGCTTTCTTT. Translation: CASSYRGHVTEAFF.

The gene calls are TRBV11-2 and TRBJ2-6; 10 bases are shared with TRBD2. The length of the CDR3 is 14 residues. The junction had 5 bases not matched to a gene; V was cut back by 6 bases and J by 9 bases. Looked up from germline, CDR1 is SGHAT and CDR2 is FQNNGV. CDR3 region: CASRPSGRGNVLTF. CDR3 bases: TGTGCCAGCAGACCTAGCGGGAGAGGCAACGTCCTGACTTTC.

The chain links TRBV7-2 to TRBJ2-3; D is undetermined. V was pared by 5 bases and J by 3 bases, with 9 bases between. The germline gives CDR1 SGHTA, CDR2 FQGNSA. The CDR3 sequence is 13 residues long. This CDR3 reads CASSPRPTDTQYF. CDR3 DNA sequence: TGTGCCAGCAGCCCTCGACCGACAGATACGCAGTATTTT. The full variable domain, rest sourced from reference TRBV7-2 and TRBJ2-3, is GAGVSQSPSNKVTEKGKDVELRCDPISGHTALYWYRQSLGQGLEFLIYFQGNSAPDKSGLPSDRFSAERTGGSVSTLTIQRTQQEDSAVYLCASSPRPTDTQYFGPGTRLTVL.